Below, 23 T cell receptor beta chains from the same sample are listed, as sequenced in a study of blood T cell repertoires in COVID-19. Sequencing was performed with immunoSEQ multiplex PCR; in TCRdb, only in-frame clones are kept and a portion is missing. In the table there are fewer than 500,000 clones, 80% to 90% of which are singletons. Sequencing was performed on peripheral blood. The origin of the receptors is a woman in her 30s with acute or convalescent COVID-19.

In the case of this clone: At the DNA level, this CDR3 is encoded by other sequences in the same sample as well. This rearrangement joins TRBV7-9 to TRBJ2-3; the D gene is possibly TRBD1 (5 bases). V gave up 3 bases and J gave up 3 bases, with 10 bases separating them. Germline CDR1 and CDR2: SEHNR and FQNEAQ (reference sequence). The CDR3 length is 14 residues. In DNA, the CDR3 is TGTGCCAGCAGCTTGAGGCAGGGTACAGATACGCAGTATTTT. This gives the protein CASSLRQGTDTQYF.

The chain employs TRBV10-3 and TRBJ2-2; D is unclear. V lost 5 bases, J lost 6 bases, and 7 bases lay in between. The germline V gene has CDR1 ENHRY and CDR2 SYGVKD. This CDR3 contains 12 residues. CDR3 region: CAISLDSGELFF. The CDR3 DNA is TGTGCCATCAGTTTAGATTCCGGGGAGCTGTTTTTT.

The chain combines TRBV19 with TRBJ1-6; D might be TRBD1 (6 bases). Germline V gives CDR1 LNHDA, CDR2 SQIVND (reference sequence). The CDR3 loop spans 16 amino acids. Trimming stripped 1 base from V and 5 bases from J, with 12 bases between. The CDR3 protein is CASSIAGTFHNSPLHF. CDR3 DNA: TGTGCCAGTAGTATAGCCGGGACATTTCATAATTCACCCCTCCACTTT.

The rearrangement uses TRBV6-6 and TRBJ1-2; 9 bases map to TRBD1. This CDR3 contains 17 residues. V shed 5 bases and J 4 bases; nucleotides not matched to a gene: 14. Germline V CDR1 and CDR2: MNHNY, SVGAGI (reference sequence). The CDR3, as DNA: TGTGCCAGCAGTCGGGGGACAGGGATTTCTCCCTCCTATGGCTACACCTTC. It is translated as CASSRGTGISPSYGYTF.

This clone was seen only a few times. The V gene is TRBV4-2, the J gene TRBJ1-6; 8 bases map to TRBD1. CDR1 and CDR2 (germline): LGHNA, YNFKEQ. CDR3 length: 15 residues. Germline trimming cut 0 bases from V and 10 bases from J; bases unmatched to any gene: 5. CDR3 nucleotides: TGTGCCAGCAGCCAAGATGGGGACAGGCGATCACCCCTCCACTTT. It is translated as CASSQDGDRRSPLHF.

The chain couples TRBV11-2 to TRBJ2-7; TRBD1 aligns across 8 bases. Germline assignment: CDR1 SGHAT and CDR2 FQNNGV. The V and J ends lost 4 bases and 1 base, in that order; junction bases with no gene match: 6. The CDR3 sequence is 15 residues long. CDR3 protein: CASSSYRDRSYEQYF. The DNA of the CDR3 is TGTGCCAGCAGCTCGTACCGGGACAGGTCCTACGAGCAGTACTTC.

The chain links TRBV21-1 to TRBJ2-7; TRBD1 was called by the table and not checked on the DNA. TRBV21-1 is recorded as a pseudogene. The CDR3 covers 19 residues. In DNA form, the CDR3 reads TGTGCCAGCACCCAATGTACGGACAGGGTAGGGTATGCGTCCTACGAGCAGTACTTC. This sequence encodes CASTQCTDRVGYASYEQYF.

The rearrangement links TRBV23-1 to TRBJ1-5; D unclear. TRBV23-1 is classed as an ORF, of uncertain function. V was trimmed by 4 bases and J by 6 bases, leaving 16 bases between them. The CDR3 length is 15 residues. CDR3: CASSRSPATSQPQHF. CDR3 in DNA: TGCGCCAGCAGTCGTTCCCCCGCCACGAGTCAGCCCCAGCATTTT.

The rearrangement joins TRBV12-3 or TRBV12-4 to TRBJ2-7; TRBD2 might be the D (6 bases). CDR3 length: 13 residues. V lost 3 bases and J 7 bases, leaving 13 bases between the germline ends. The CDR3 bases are TGTGCCAGCAGTTTCCGGCAGGAGGGGGAGCAGTACTTC. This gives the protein CASSFRQEGEQYF.

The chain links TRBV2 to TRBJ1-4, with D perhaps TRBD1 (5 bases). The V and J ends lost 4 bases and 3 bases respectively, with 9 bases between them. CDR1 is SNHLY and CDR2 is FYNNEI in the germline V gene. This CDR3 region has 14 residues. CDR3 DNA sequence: TGTGCCAGCAGTGTTCGGGGGGCTAATGAAAAACTGTTTTTT. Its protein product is CASSVRGANEKLFF.

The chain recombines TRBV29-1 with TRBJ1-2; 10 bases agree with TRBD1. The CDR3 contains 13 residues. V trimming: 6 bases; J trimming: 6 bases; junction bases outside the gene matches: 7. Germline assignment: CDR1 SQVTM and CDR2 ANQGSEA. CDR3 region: CSVRGTGDNGYTF. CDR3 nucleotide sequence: TGCAGCGTCCGGGGGACAGGGGATAATGGCTACACCTTC.

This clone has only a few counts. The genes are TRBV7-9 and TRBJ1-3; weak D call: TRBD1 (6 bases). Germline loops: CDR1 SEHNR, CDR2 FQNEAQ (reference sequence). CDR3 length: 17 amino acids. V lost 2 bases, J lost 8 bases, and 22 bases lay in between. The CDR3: CASSLTLGGGELDTIYF. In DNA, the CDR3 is TGTGCCAGCAGCTTAACCCTCGGCGGGGGCGAACTGGACACCATATATTTT.

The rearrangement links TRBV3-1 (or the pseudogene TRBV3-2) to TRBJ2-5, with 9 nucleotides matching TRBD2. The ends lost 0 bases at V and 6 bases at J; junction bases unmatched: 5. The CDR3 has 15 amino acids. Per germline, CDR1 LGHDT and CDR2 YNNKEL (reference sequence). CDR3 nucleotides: TGTGCCAGCAGCCAAGACCCCGGGACTAGCAAGACCCAGTACTTC. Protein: CASSQDPGTSKTQYF.

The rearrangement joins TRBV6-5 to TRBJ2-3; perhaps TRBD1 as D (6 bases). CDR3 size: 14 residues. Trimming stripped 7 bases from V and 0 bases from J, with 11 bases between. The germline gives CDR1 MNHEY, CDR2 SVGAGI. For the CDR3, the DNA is TGTGCCAGCACCAGGGGTTCTAGCACAGATACGCAGTATTTT. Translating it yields CASTRGSSTDTQYF.

The CDR3 protein is CASSLIPGQGATQYF. The CDR3 bases are TGTGCCAGCAGCTTAATACCGGGACAGGGGGCTACGCAGTATTTT. The chain has TRBV7-3 and TRBJ2-3; 12 positions match TRBD1. The CDR3 runs to 15 residues. J was trimmed by 8 bases and V by 1 base; bases with no gene match: 4. The germline V gene has CDR1 SGHTA and CDR2 FQGTGA.

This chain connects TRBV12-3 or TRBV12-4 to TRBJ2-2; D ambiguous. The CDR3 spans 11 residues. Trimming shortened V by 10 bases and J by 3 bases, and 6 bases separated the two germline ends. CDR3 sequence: CATTDTGELFF. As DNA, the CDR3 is TGTGCCACCACAGACACCGGGGAGCTGTTTTTT.

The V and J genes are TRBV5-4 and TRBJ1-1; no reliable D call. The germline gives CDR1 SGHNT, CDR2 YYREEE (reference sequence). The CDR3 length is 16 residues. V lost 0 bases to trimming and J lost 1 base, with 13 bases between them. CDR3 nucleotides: TGTGCCAGCAGCTTGGGGTCGCGGTCCAGGAACACTGAAGCTTTCTTT. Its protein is CASSLGSRSRNTEAFF.

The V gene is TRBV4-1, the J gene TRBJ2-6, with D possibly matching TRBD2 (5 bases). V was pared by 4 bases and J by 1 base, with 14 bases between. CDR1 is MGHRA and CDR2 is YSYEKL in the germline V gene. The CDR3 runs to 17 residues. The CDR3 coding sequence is TGCGCCAGCAGCCCTCCCTTGGAGGAATCTGGGGCCAACGTCCTGACTTTC. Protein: CASSPPLEESGANVLTF.

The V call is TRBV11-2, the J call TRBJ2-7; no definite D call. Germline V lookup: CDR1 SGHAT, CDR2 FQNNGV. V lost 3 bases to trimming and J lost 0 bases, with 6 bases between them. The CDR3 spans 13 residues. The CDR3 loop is CASSFHGSYEQYF. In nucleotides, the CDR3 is TGTGCCAGCAGCTTTCACGGCTCCTACGAGCAGTACTTC.

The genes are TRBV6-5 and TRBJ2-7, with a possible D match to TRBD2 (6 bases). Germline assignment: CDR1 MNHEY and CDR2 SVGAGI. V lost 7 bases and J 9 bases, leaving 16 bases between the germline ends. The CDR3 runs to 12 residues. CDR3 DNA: TGTGCCAGCACGGGGGAGGTCTGGGGGCAGTACTTC. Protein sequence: CASTGEVWGQYF.

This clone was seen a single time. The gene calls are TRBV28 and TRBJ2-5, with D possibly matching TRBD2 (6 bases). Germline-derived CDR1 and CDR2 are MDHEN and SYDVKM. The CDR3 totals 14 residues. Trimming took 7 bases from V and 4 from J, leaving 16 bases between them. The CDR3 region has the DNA TGTGCCAGCACGTTGGCGATGGGGGGAGAGACCCAGTACTTC. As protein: CASTLAMGGETQYF.

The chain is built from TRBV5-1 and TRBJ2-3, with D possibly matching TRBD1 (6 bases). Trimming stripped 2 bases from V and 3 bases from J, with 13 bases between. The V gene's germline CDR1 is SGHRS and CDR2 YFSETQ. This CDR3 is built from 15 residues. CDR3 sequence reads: CASSFEGDATDTQYF. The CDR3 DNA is TGCGCCAGCAGCTTCGAGGGGGACGCGACAGATACGCAGTATTTT.

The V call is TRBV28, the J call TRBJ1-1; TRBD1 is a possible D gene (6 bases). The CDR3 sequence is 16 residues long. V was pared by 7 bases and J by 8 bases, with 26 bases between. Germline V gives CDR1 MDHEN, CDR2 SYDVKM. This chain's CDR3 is CASTLPGHSSRSEAFF. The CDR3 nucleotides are TGTGCCAGCACGTTACCGGGACACTCTTCCCGATCGGAAGCTTTCTTT.